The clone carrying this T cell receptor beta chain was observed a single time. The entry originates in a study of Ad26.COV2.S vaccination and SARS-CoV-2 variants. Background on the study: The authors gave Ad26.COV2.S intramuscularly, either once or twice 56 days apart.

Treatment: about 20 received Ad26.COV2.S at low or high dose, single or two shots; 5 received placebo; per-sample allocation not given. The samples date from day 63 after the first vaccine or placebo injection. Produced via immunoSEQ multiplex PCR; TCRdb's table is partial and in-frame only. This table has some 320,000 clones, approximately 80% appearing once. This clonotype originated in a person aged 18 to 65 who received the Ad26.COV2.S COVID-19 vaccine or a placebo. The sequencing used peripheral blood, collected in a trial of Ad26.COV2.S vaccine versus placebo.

The CDR3 DNA reads TGTGCCAGCAGCGTAACCTGGACGGACGAGCAGTACTTC. Translation: CASSVTWTDEQYF. The chain combines TRBV5-4 with TRBJ2-7; no reliable D call. V gave up 4 bases and J gave up 5 bases, with 13 bases separating them. The CDR3 sequence is 13 residues long. Germline V CDR1 and CDR2: SGHNT, YYREEE (reference sequence).